This TCR beta chain derives from a study of T cells after yellow fever vaccination (dated by TCRdb to the late 2010s). About the full investigation: The SMART-Seq v4 Ultra Low Input RNA kit was used to prepare libraries from fractions with low cell numbers. To follow T-cell clones before and after both primary and booster YFV17D yellow fever vaccination, bulk TCR alpha and beta repertoires underwent longitudinal sequencing. Two healthy male donors, one aged 18 to 30 and one aged 30 to 39 years, were included in the cohort. Blood samples were taken at several timepoints before and after primary and secondary immunization, and bulk PBMC replicates and cell subsets were isolated. On the study overall, not on this receptor specifically: Only two donors were included in the study, so the extent to which the findings can be generalized is limited. Compared with the primary T-cell response, the secondary T-cell response was faster but weaker, reaching its peak on day 5 rather than on day 15. Most clones expanded after primary vaccination (almost 97% of CD4 and around nine tenths of CD8) were re-detected after the booster, suggesting that broad memory maintenance occurred. Because abundant contaminating clonotypes from the bulk population could be contained in FACS-sorted repertoires, computational filtering was required. A small share of clonotypes was detected in both CD4 and CD8 compartments, with the overlap likely arising from convergent recombination.

Measured from the cysteine to the phenylalanine, the CDR3 is 16 residues long. Only the CDR3 part of the read is kept: 48 bases, read in frame from the first base. Cut back by 6 bases and 6 bases, the V and J ends lie 22 bases apart. According to the germline V gene, CDR1 reads MNHEY and CDR2 reads SVGAGI. Notes on this clonotype: Which antigen it targets is not known. The input lacks base qualities; no much larger clone sits a single base away.

TCRdb shows the sequencer as Illumina NovaSeq 6000. TCR cDNA was synthesized by 5'RACE template switching, through which a universal primer site and unique molecular identifiers were introduced. Priming of cDNA synthesis was performed from both the TCR alpha and TCR beta constant segments. Library amplification used two PCR steps, and the second PCR step added sample barcodes and sequencing adapters. Sequencing of libraries was done on Illumina HiSeq 2500 (2x100 bp) or NovaSeq (2x150 bp). The paper's processing steps were these. Reads were demultiplexed and collapsed into UMI consensus sequences with MIGEC, and V(D)J alignment was performed with MiXCR. Vaccine-responding clonotypes were defined with edgeR using replicate PBMC samples, requiring FDR below 0.01 and a log2 fold change above 5 up to day 15. Each bulk clonotype received a CD4 or CD8 identity based on whether the sequenced CD4 or CD8 repertoire contained that clonotype at higher abundance. TCRdb redid the processing of the public reads, applying fastp at Q25 and MiXCR, and retained in-frame beta chains. Each entry is one CDR3 protein sequence, shown with its most common DNA and genes. The V and J calls were determined by TCRdb, not by the authors. In all, the sample holds about 160,000 distinct CDR3 sequences, and around 9.7% of those were seen once. The ten largest account for 35% to 40% of the sample.

The treatment or condition label for this specimen denotes: live attenuated yellow fever vaccine strain. A standard Ficoll-Paque protocol was used to isolate PBMCs from peripheral blood. Dynabeads CD4 and CD8 positive selection kits were used to isolate the CD4 and CD8 T-cell fractions. TriZol was used to extract RNA from bulk PBMCs, CD4 and CD8 fractions, and dextramer-positive and dextramer-negative fractions. The sequence joins TRBV6-5 to TRBJ2-3; the D gene is possibly TRBD1 or TRBD2, with 5 bases matching each. The specimen comprised CD8+ T cells sorted from PBMCs, sampled 45 days after the yellow fever booster vaccination. The TCR sequence derives from a man aged 18 to 35 who received the YFV17D yellow fever vaccine. The CDR3 protein sequence reads: CASSPGPGTTWDTQYF. The nucleotide sequence is given as TGTGCCAGCAGCCCTGGCCCTGGGACGACTTGGGATACGCAGTATTTT.